A single T cell receptor (beta chain) is shown here with its context. Its specificity is unknown. Using immunoSEQ multiplex PCR, the repertoire was profiled, and TCRdb retains in-frame clones only, with some absent. The sample includes 85,000 to 100,000 clones, roughly 94% of them seen just once. V was clipped by 5 bases and J by 3 bases, with 14 bases between them. The CDR3 consists of 15 residues. Per germline, CDR1 SNHLY and CDR2 FYNNEI. The sample originates from a study of OX40 agonist ivuxolimab in advanced cancers. On the study more broadly: One patient with hepatocellular carcinoma and two with cutaneous melanoma, three in all, had partial responses. Study-wide findings and caveats: Partial responders at 0.1-3.0 mg/kg showed near-lowest clonal expansion. The CD4+ and CD8+ T cells in the blood had expanded clonally by week 6 at 0.1 to 3.0 mg/kg.

This rearrangement joins TRBV2 to TRBJ1-3; D might be TRBD1 (6 bases). The sequenced sample was CD4+ or CD8+ T cells sorted from blood, obtained in a trial of the OX40 agonist ivuxolimab. This TCR was sampled from an adult with an advanced solid tumor such as melanoma, head and neck, liver or kidney cancer. CDR3 DNA: TGTGCCAGCAGTCCTCAGGGGACCGGTGGAAACACCATATATTTT. This codes for CASSPQGTGGNTIYF.